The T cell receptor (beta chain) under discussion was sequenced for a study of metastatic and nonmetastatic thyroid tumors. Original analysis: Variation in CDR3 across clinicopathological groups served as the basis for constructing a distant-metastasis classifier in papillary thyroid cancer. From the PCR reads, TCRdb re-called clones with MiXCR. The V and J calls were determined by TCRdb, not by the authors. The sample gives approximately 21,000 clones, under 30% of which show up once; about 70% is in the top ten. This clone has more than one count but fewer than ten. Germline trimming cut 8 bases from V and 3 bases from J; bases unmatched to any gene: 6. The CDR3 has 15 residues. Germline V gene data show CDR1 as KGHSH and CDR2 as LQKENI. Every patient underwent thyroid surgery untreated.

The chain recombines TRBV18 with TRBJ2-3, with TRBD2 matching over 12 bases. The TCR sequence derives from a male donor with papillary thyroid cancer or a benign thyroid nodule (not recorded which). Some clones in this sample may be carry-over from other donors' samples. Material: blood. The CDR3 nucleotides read TGTGCCAGCCTATTGACTAGCGGGAGAACAGATACGCAGTATTTT. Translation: CASLLTSGRTDTQYF. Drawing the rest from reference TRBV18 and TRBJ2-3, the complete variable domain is NAGVMQNPRHLVRRRGQEARLRCSPMKGHSHVYWYRQLPEEGLKFMVYLQKENIIDESGMPKERFSAEFPKEGPSILRIQQVVRGDSAAYFCASLLTSGRTDTQYFGPGTRLTVL.